The 17 T cell receptor beta chains reported below all come from one sample, sequenced in a study of blood T cell repertoires in COVID-19. Generated by immunoSEQ multiplex PCR, the TCRdb table keeps only in-frame clones and is missing some. Altogether approximately 230,000 clones are present, 70% to 90% being singletons, with the ten largest covering 2% to 2.5%. Source material: peripheral blood. The origin of the receptors is a woman aged 40 to 55 who had recovered from COVID-19.

The chain joins TRBV29-1 to TRBJ1-5; D may be TRBD1 (5 bases). The germline CDR1 and CDR2 sequences are SQVTM and ANQGSEA. The CDR3 runs to 16 residues. The V end was cut by 6 bases, the J end by 3 bases, with 21 bases between. Here the CDR3 reads CSVVLVGGFANQPQHF. The CDR3 nucleotides read TGCAGCGTGGTGCTGGTGGGGGGGTTTGCCAATCAGCCCCAGCATTTT.

This clone was detected only a few times. The gene calls are TRBV19 and TRBJ1-5, with a possible D match to TRBD1 (5 bases). This CDR3 spans 16 amino acids. V was pared by 3 bases and J by 7 bases, with 19 bases between. Per germline, CDR1 LNHDA and CDR2 SQIVND (reference sequence). The CDR3 region is CASSITHSPGSQPQHF. The CDR3 region has the DNA TGTGCCAGTAGTATTACCCACTCGCCAGGGTCCCAGCCCCAGCATTTT.

This clone was recorded many times. The V call is TRBV19, the J call TRBJ2-7; 7 positions agree with TRBD1. With 1 base clipped from V and 6 bases from J, the junction kept 15 bases outside the gene matches. CDR3 length: 17 amino acids. The germline V gene encodes CDR1 LNHDA and CDR2 SQIVND (reference sequence). CDR3 nucleotide sequence: TGTGCCAGTAGTATAGTACCAAACAGGGGCTTGGCAAGCGAGCAGTACTTC. Amino acids: CASSIVPNRGLASEQYF.

The rearrangement links TRBV28 to TRBJ1-2, with no clear D. V was cut by 3 bases and J by 6 bases, with 17 bases left in between. The V gene's germline CDR1 is MDHEN and CDR2 SYDVKM. There are 15 residues in the CDR3. The CDR3 coding sequence is TGTGCCAGCAGTTTTATCTCGAGGGAATCTCATGGCTACACCTTC. The encoded protein is CASSFISRESHGYTF.

The rearrangement uses TRBV19 and TRBJ1-1; 8 nucleotides agree with TRBD1. The CDR3 runs to 15 residues. The V gene end was trimmed by 5 bases and the J gene end by 1 base; junction bases not matched to a gene: 6. Germline V gene sequence: CDR1 LNHDA, CDR2 SQIVND (reference sequence). The DNA for the CDR3 is TGTGCCAGTAGTGAAGACAGGGGATCGAACACTGAAGCTTTCTTT. This translates into CASSEDRGSNTEAFF.

The rearrangement links TRBV6-5 to TRBJ1-2, with 7 bases matching TRBD1. The CDR3 covers 12 residues. Germline lookup yields CDR1 MNHEY and CDR2 SVGAGI. The CDR3 reads CVVGTVEYGYTF. CDR3 nucleotides: TGTGTAGTCGGGACAGTCGAGTATGGCTACACCTTC.

This chain connects TRBV5-5 to TRBJ2-1; D gene ambiguous. V lost 2 bases and J lost 2, with 17 bases in between. Germline V CDR1 and CDR2: SGHKS, YYEKEE (reference sequence). The CDR3 is 17 amino acids. For the CDR3, the DNA is TGTGCCAGCAGCTTCAAATCTGACACCCCGGCCTACAATGAGCAGTTCTTC. The encoded protein is CASSFKSDTPAYNEQFF.

The chain joins TRBV5-1 to TRBJ2-2, with a possible D match to TRBD2 (5 bases). Trimming pared 4 bases from V and 0 bases from J, leaving 13 bases between. The CDR3 sequence is 16 residues long. The germline V gene encodes CDR1 SGHRS and CDR2 YFSETQ. CDR3 loop: CASSQSGVANTGELFF. In nucleotides, the CDR3 is TGCGCCAGCAGCCAGTCCGGGGTTGCGAACACCGGGGAGCTGTTTTTT. Drawing the rest from reference TRBV5-1 and TRBJ2-2, the complete variable domain is KAGVTQTPRYLIKTRGQQVTLSCSPISGHRSVSWYQQTPGQGLQFLFEYFSETQRNKGNFPGRFSGRQFSNSRSEMNVSTLELGDSALYLCASSQSGVANTGELFFGEGSRLTVL.

The chain combines TRBV6-6 with TRBJ2-7, with 10 positions matching TRBD1. CDR1 is MNHNY, CDR2 SVGAGI, per germline (reference sequence). The CDR3 covers 14 residues. The V gene end was trimmed by 5 bases and the J gene end by 5 bases; junction bases not matched to a gene: 6. In DNA, the CDR3 is TGTGCCAGCAGTCCCGGGACAGGGGTTGACGAGCAGTACTTC. Its translation: CASSPGTGVDEQYF.

The CDR3 loop is CASSLAANQPQHF. DNA for the CDR3: TGTGCCAGCAGCTTAGCAGCGAATCAGCCCCAGCATTTT. The genes are TRBV11-2 and TRBJ1-5; D remains ambiguous. The length of the CDR3 is 13 residues. Germline CDR1 is SGHAT and CDR2 is FQNNGV. The germline V and J ends were trimmed by 1 base and 4 bases, with 5 bases remaining between them.

The chain has TRBV30 and TRBJ1-3; 7 bases match TRBD1. This CDR3 spans 17 amino acids. After removal of 2 bases from V and 4 bases from J, the junction contained 14 bases not matched to a gene. CDR1 GTSNPN and CDR2 SVGIG come from the germline V gene (reference sequence). The CDR3 DNA is TGTGCCTGGAGTCGGACAGGAGACATTCGTCCCGGAAACACCATATATTTT. Protein: CAWSRTGDIRPGNTIYF.

The chain carries TRBV28 and TRBJ1-2; D unclear. The CDR3 totals 13 residues. Germline CDR1 is MDHEN and CDR2 is SYDVKM. Trimming left V 2 bases short and J 0 bases short, with 4 bases between. CDR3 DNA: TGTGCCAGCAGTTTAACAGCTAACTATGGCTACACCTTC. It specifies CASSLTANYGYTF.

This clone turned up a few times. CDR3: CASSGSIAGATEAFF. The DNA of the CDR3 is TGTGCCAGCAGCGGCAGTATAGCAGGGGCCACTGAAGCTTTCTTT. The chain is built from TRBV5-5 and TRBJ1-1, with a weak D call TRBD1 (6 bases). V lost 4 bases to trimming and J lost 4 bases, with 17 bases between them. The CDR3 has 15 amino acids. Germline V gives CDR1 SGHKS, CDR2 YYEKEE (reference sequence).

This clone was counted a few times. The rearrangement uses TRBV19 and TRBJ2-1, with 10 bases fitting TRBD1. CDR3 length: 16 residues. Germline values: CDR1 LNHDA, CDR2 SQIVND (reference sequence). The trim removed 4 bases at V and 8 bases at J, leaving 11 bases unmatched. The DNA for the CDR3 is TGTGCCAGTAGTAAATTAGGAGGACAGGGGGGATATGAGCAGTTCTTC. Translating gives CASSKLGGQGGYEQFF. The full variable domain, its missing parts supplied by reference TRBV19 and TRBJ2-1, is DGGITQSPKYLFRKEGQNVTLSCEQNLNHDAMYWYRQDPGQGLRLIYYSQIVNDFQKGDIAEGYSVSREKKESFPLTVTSAQKNPTAFYLCASSKLGGQGGYEQFFGPGTRLTVL.

The chain joins TRBV6-2 or TRBV6-3 to TRBJ1-2; the match to TRBD1 covers 8 bases. The CDR3 loop spans 16 amino acids. V gave up 2 bases and J gave up 0 bases; unmatched junction bases: 5. Germline-derived CDR1 and CDR2 are MNHEY and SVGEGT. CDR3 residues: CASSYRDRPTNYGYTF. The CDR3 bases are TGTGCCAGCAGTTACCGGGACAGGCCTACTAACTATGGCTACACCTTC.

The chain uses TRBV18 and TRBJ2-7, with 9 nucleotides matching TRBD1. J lost 2 bases, V lost 2 bases, and 4 bases had no gene match. The germline V gene has CDR1 KGHSH and CDR2 LQKENI. This CDR3 comprises 15 residues. The CDR3 DNA reads as TGTGCCAGCTCACCAGGGACAGGGAACACCTACGAGCAGTACTTC. Protein: CASSPGTGNTYEQYF.

The chain uses TRBV19 and TRBJ2-2, with 9 bases aligning to TRBD2. V gave up 6 bases and J gave up 6 bases; unmatched junction bases: 11. Germline V CDR1 and CDR2: LNHDA, SQIVND (reference sequence). This CDR3 spans 16 amino acids. CDR3 sequence (DNA): TGTGCCAGTAGCAACAGGGGACTAGCCGTTGCCGGGGAGCTGTTTTTT. This translates into CASSNRGLAVAGELFF. Based on the CDR3 plus reference TRBV19 and TRBJ2-2, the full variable domain is DGGITQSPKYLFRKEGQNVTLSCEQNLNHDAMYWYRQDPGQGLRLIYYSQIVNDFQKGDIAEGYSVSREKKESFPLTVTSAQKNPTAFYLCASSNRGLAVAGELFFGEGSRLTVL.